These 10 T cell receptor beta chains share one sample of origin, sequenced in a study of glioma-infiltrating T cells after dendritic cell vaccination. The time point here: after dendritic cell vaccination, including at tumor progression/relapse. This table comes from immunoSEQ multiplex PCR, and its TCRdb copy is limited to in-frame clones, with some not included. Here the sample spans over 90,000 clones, approximately 84% being singletons. The sample consisted of blood, taken after dendritic cell vaccination. These receptor sequences come from a human donor with glioblastoma.

The chain couples TRBV5-4 to TRBJ2-7; TRBD2 aligns across 8 bases. Germline CDR1 SGHNT, CDR2 YYREEE (reference sequence). The CDR3 runs to 14 residues. The V and J ends lost 0 bases and 4 bases, in that order; junction bases with no gene match: 3. The CDR3: CASSLDTSGYEQYF. The DNA for the CDR3 is TGTGCCAGCAGCTTGGATACTAGCGGTTACGAGCAGTACTTC.

The chain employs TRBV27 and TRBJ2-7; D possibly corresponds to TRBD1 (7 bases). Deletions cut 5 bases from V and 2 bases from J, with 19 bases between. Germline V gene lookup returns CDR1 MNHEY and CDR2 SMNVEV (reference sequence). This CDR3 contains 16 residues. The CDR3: CASSTQTGEAPYEQYF. In DNA form, the CDR3 reads TGTGCCAGCAGTACCCAAACAGGGGAGGCTCCCTACGAGCAGTACTTC.

The chain links TRBV4-2 to TRBJ2-7; D remains ambiguous. The CDR3 consists of 14 residues. CDR1 LGHNA and CDR2 YNFKEQ come from the germline V gene. V was cut by 1 base and J by 3 bases, with 10 bases left in between. DNA of the CDR3: TGTGCCAGCAGCCAAGGGCAGGCCGTCTACGAGCAGTACTTC. Encoded protein: CASSQGQAVYEQYF.

The CDR3 nucleotides are TGTGCCAGAAGCTTGACCTCCGGGACAGGGGCCCACCCCCGCCTGCTATATGGCTACACCTTC. Its protein product is CARSLTSGTGAHPRLLYGYTF. The chain joins TRBV5-3 to TRBJ1-2, with 10 positions matching TRBD1. TRBV5-3 is an ORF; its function is uncertain. This CDR3 spans 21 amino acids. V was pared by 1 base and J by 5 bases, with 23 bases of the junction left unmatched.

The rearrangement joins TRBV9 to TRBJ2-3; 12 bases line up with TRBD2. J lost 4 bases, V lost 2 bases, and 26 bases had no gene match. CDR1 and CDR2 from the germline V gene are SGDLS and YYNGEE. The CDR3 contains 23 residues. The CDR3 region is CASSVSTPVPGLAGRGESDTQYF. For the CDR3, the DNA is TGTGCCAGCAGCGTCTCGACCCCTGTTCCGGGACTAGCGGGTCGGGGCGAATCAGATACGCAGTATTTT.

With regard to this clone: The same CDR3 can be traced to other DNA sequences in this sample. The gene calls are TRBV2 and TRBJ1-5; TRBD1 agrees at 7 bases. Germline trimming cut 6 bases from V and 0 bases from J; bases unmatched to any gene: 5. This CDR3 spans 15 amino acids. CDR1 and CDR2 from the germline V gene are SNHLY and FYNNEI. The CDR3 coding sequence is TGTGCCAGCAGCCGGGACAGCAATAGCAATCAGCCCCAGCATTTT. Residues: CASSRDSNSNQPQHF.

This clone was observed a handful of times. The J gene is TRBJ2-7, the V gene TRBV5-1; 11 bases match TRBD2. Germline V gene data show CDR1 as SGHRS and CDR2 as YFSETQ. The junction had 6 bases not matched to a gene; V was cut back by 4 bases and J by 0 bases. The CDR3 consists of 16 residues. This CDR3 is CASSLSSGGPSYEQYF. In nucleotides, the CDR3 is TGCGCCAGCAGCCTGTCTAGCGGGGGGCCCTCCTACGAGCAGTACTTC. The full variable domain, in which reference TRBV5-1 and TRBJ2-7 provide the parts outside the CDR3, is KAGVTQTPRYLIKTRGQQVTLSCSPISGHRSVSWYQQTPGQGLQFLFEYFSETQRNKGNFPGRFSGRQFSNSRSEMNVSTLELGDSALYLCASSLSSGGPSYEQYFGPGTRLTVT.

V usage is TRBV7-9 and J usage is TRBJ2-7; weak D call: TRBD2 (6 bases). The V and J ends lost 3 bases and 6 bases respectively, with 30 bases between them. The V gene's germline CDR1 is SEHNR and CDR2 FQNEAQ (reference sequence). The CDR3 is 19 residues long. The CDR3 nucleotides are TGTGCCAGCAGCTTTGTCAATGCTCCGGGGGTCGGATTCTGGGGCGAGCAGTACTTC. The encoded protein is CASSFVNAPGVGFWGEQYF. Based on the CDR3 plus reference TRBV7-9 and TRBJ2-7, the full variable domain is DTGVSQNPRHKITKRGQNVTFRCDPISEHNRLYWYRQTLGQGPEFLTYFQNEAQLEKSRLLSDRFSAERPKGSFSTLEIQRTEQGDSAMYLCASSFVNAPGVGFWGEQYFGPGTRLTVT.

The chain couples TRBV19 to TRBJ2-1, with TRBD2 as a possible D gene (7 bases). V lost 5 bases and J 4 bases, leaving 18 bases between the germline ends. CDR1 LNHDA and CDR2 SQIVND come from the germline V gene (reference sequence). There are 16 residues in the CDR3. The CDR3: CASSLERGGQYNEQFF. The CDR3 DNA reads TGTGCCAGTAGTTTGGAGAGGGGGGGGCAATACAATGAGCAGTTCTTC.

The V gene is TRBV19, the J gene TRBJ1-5; TRBD1 matches 9 bases. The V gene end was trimmed by 3 bases and the J gene end by 7 bases; junction bases not matched to a gene: 7. The length of the CDR3 is 15 residues. From germline, CDR1 is LNHDA and CDR2 SQIVND (reference sequence). CDR3 sequence (DNA): TGTGCCAGTAGTATTCTGGACAGGGGTGGACAGCCCCAGCATTTT. Encoded protein: CASSILDRGGQPQHF.